The sequence of this T cell receptor (beta chain) was determined in a study of OX40 agonist ivuxolimab in advanced cancers. The V and J ends lost 4 bases and 2 bases, in that order; junction bases with no gene match: 8. CDR1 SGHNT and CDR2 YYREEE come from the germline V gene (reference sequence). The length of the CDR3 is 15 residues. TCRdb keeps only in-frame clones here, not all; method: immunoSEQ multiplex PCR. The repertoire has approximately 77,000 clones, 91% of them found once; the top ten carry under 2%. The material sequenced was CD4+ or CD8+ T cells sorted from blood, taken in a trial of the OX40 agonist ivuxolimab. The chain uses TRBV5-4 and TRBJ2-7; 8 bases match TRBD1. This TCR came from an adult with an advanced solid tumor such as melanoma, head and neck, liver or kidney cancer. In DNA, the CDR3 is TGTGCCAGCAGCCAAACAGGGGGTCCCCCCTACGAGCAGTACTTC. Protein: CASSQTGGPPYEQYF.